Listed here is a single TCR beta chain. No antigen is known for it. Sequencing used immunoSEQ multiplex PCR; TCRdb keeps in-frame clones, though not all of them. This sample has about 110,000 clones, with nearly 90% found just once. This entry belongs to a study of T cell responses to AZD1222 COVID-19 vaccine. Study-level information: Second-dose recipients at about 4 or about 12 weeks were treated as one pooled group.

Study-level points and caveats: Spike-specific TCR breadth and depth grew following two AZD1222 doses. Among the donors, most were white British and more were female, and clonal diversity was possibly underestimated. In all cases, repertoires were sampled only after the peak T cell response.

Per germline, CDR1 SNHLY and CDR2 FYNNEI. After removal of 3 bases from V and 9 bases from J, the junction contained 8 bases not matched to a gene. The CDR3 is 15 residues long. The receptor was isolated from an adult in good health. The J gene is TRBJ2-7, the V gene TRBV2; 13 bases are a match to TRBD2. The input for sequencing was peripheral blood, taken on day 0 of AZD1222 vaccination. The CDR3 spells CASSETSGRTLRQYV. CDR3 DNA: TGTGCCAGCAGTGAGACTAGCGGGAGGACCCTACGGCAGTACGTC.